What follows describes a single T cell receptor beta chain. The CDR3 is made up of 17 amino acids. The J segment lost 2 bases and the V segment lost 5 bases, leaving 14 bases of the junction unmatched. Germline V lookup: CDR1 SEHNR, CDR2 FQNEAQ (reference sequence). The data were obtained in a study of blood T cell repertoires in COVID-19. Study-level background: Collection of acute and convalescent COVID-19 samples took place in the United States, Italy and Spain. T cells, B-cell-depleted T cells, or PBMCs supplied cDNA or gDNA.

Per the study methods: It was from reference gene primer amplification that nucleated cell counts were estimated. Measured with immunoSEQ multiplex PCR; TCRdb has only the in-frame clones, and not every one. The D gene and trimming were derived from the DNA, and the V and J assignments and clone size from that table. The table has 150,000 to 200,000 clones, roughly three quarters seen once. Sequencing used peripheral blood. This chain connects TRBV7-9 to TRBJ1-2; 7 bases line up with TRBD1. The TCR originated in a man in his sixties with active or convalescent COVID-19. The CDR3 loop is CASSRLPFRDRNYGYTF. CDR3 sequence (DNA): TGTGCCAGCAGCCGGCTTCCTTTCCGGGACAGAAACTATGGCTACACCTTC.